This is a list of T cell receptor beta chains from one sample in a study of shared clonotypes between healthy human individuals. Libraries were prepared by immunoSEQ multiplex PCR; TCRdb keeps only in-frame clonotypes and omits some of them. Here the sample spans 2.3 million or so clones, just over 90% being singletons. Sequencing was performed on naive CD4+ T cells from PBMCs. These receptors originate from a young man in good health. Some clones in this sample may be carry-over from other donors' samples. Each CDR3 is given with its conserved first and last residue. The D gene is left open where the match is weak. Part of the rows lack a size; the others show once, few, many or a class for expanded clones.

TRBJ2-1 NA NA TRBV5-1 TGCGCCAGCAGCCCTAATGCTGGGGGTCTTGAGCAGTTCTTC CASSPNAGGLEQFF
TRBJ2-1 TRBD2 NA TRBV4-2 TGTGCCAGCAGCCAACGAATTGGGCGGGGGGCAAGGAATGAGCAGTTCTTC CASSQRIGRGARNEQFF
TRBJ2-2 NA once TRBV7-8 TGTGCCAGCAGCTTAGGGACATGGCCGAACACCGGGGAGCTGTTTTTT CASSLGTWPNTGELFF
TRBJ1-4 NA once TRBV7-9 TGTGCCAGCAGTCGACGGGACACAGGACTTAATGAAAAACTGTTTTTT CASSRRDTGLNEKLFF
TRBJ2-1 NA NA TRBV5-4 TGTGCCAGCAGCGCGGGACTCCAAAACAATGAGCAGTTCTTC CASSAGLQNNEQFF
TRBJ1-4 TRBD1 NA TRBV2 TGTGCCAGCATCCCTGACAGGGGGAATGAAAAACTGTTTTTT CASIPDRGNEKLFF
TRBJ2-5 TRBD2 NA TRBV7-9 TGTGCCAGCAGCAAAACGGGACTAGCGGGAGGGACCCAGTACTTC CASSKTGLAGGTQYF
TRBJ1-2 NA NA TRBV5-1 TGCGCCAGCAGCTTGACTACAGCGCCAGTAGATTATGGCTACACCTTC CASSLTTAPVDYGYTF
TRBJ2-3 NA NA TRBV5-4 TGTGCCAGCAGCTTTAGTACAGATACGCAGTATTTT CASSFSTDTQYF
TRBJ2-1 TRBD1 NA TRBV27 TGTGCCAGCAGTTTGGGACAGGGGAACTTCAATGAGCAGTTCTTC CASSLGQGNFNEQFF
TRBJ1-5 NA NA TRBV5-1 TGCGCCAGCAGCCCGGACAGCTACCGTGGTCAGCCCCAGCATTTT CASSPDSYRGQPQHF
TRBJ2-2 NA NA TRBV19 TGTGCCAGTAGTTTATTAGCGGTGAACACCGGGGAGCTGTTTTTT CASSLLAVNTGELFF
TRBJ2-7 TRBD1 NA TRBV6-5 TGTGCCAGCAGAGAAAACCGGGACAGCTTTACTCAGCAGTACTTC CASRENRDSFTQQYF
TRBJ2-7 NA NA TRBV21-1 TGTGCCAGGCCGGGACAGGGTCTTCCCGAGCAGTACTTC CARPGQGLPEQYF
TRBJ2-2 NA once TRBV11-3 TGTGCCAGCAGCTTTCAATCTGGCGGGGAGCTGTTTTTT CASSFQSGGELFF
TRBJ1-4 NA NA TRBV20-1 TGCAGTGCGGGTGAGGGAGTGAAACTGTTTTTT CSAGEGVKLFF
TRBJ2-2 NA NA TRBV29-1 TGCAGCGTTGAAGATCGAAGTTCGGCGGGGTTGAACACCGGGGAGCTGTTTTTT CSVEDRSSAGLNTGELFF
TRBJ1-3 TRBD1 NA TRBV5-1 TGCGCCAGCAGCTTGGGGACAGGGCCCTCTGGAAACACCATATATTTT CASSLGTGPSGNTIYF
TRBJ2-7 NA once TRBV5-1 TGCGCCAGCAGCTTGGGGCCCCAGGGAACTATAGCGGAGCAGTACTTC CASSLGPQGTIAEQYF
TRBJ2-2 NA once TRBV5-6 TGTGCCAGCAGCTTTGGCACCGGGGAGCTGTTTTTT CASSFGTGELFF
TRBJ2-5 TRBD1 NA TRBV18 TGTGCCAGCTCCCCTTTGAGGGACAGGGGCGAGACCCAGTACTTC CASSPLRDRGETQYF
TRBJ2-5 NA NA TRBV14 TGTGCCAGCAGCCAAGTTCCCAACTCAGAGACCCAGTACTTC CASSQVPNSETQYF
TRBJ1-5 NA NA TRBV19 TGTGCCAGTAGTATTTTAAGGGGCGCGGGACGAAATCAGCCCCAGCATTTT CASSILRGAGRNQPQHF